This entry lists 20 T cell receptor beta chains sequenced from one sample in a study of T cells in Graves' hyperthyroidism and ophthalmopathy. TCR beta CDR3 region amplification was performed from RNA transcripts. With the HTBI primer set, the TCR CDR3 went through a first round of RT-PCR. Each CDR3 protein is one row after TCRdb ran MiXCR on the multiplex PCR reads. The sample has approximately 400,000 distinct CDR3 sequences, around 25% seen once. The sample taken for sequencing was blood. These receptors all stem from a middle-aged man with Graves' hyperthyroidism.

Many counts were recorded for this clonotype. The rearrangement links TRBV28 to TRBJ2-7; the D is unclear. V gave up 2 bases and J gave up 5 bases, with 16 bases separating them. From germline, CDR1 is MDHEN and CDR2 SYDVKM. This CDR3 contains 15 residues. The CDR3 DNA follows: TGTGCCAGCAGTTTAGGTGGGAAGAGAATGGACGAGCAGTACTTC. Translated, it gives CASSLGGKRMDEQYF.

This clonotype was seen a few times. The genes are TRBV12-3 or TRBV12-4 and TRBJ2-2; unclear D gene. Trimming left V 3 bases short and J 6 bases short, with 8 bases between. CDR3 length equals 13 residues. The CDR3 coding sequence is TGTGCCAGCAGTTTTCGAGCTCCCGGGGAGCTGTTTTTT. This gives the protein CASSFRAPGELFF.

This clonotype was observed at least ten times. The chain joins TRBV3-1 to TRBJ2-3; a possible D gene is TRBD2 (6 bases). V dropped 3 bases and J dropped 0 bases, with 13 bases sitting between them. The CDR3 spans 16 residues. Germline V CDR1 and CDR2: LGHDT, YNNKEL (reference sequence). DNA for the CDR3: TGTGCCAGCAGCCACGGAGGGTGGGAGAGCACAGATACGCAGTATTTT. Translation: CASSHGGWESTDTQYF.

This chain connects TRBV3-1 to TRBJ2-1, with TRBD1 matching over 8 bases. The length of the CDR3 is 16 residues. The germline V gene encodes CDR1 LGHDT and CDR2 YNNKEL (reference sequence). Losses at the gene ends were 5 bases for V and 4 bases for J; bases not matched to a gene: 10. CDR3 sequence: CASSLQGTGGYNEQFF. The DNA for the CDR3 is TGTGCCAGCAGCTTACAAGGGACAGGCGGGTACAATGAGCAGTTCTTC.

The J gene is TRBJ2-1, the V gene TRBV6-1; D is possibly TRBD1 (5 bases). Germline V gives CDR1 MNHNS, CDR2 SASEGT. This CDR3 comprises 16 residues. Trimming stripped 5 bases from V and 0 bases from J, with 14 bases between. The CDR3 region is CASSWGGLNSYNEQFF. In DNA, the CDR3 is TGTGCCAGCAGTTGGGGCGGCTTAAACTCCTACAATGAGCAGTTCTTC.

This clonotype was recorded at least ten times. DNA of the CDR3: TGTGCCACCAGTGATTCAGGGTTTCAGCCCCAGCATTTT. It codes for CATSDSGFQPQHF. The chain combines TRBV24-1 with TRBJ1-5; TRBD1 might be the D (5 bases). V shed 2 bases and J shed 6 bases, with 7 bases lying between them. The CDR3 totals 13 residues. The V gene's germline CDR1 is KGHDR and CDR2 SFDVKD.

The chain recombines TRBV12-3 or TRBV12-4 with TRBJ1-2; D is perhaps TRBD1 (5 bases). Trimming left V 9 bases short and J 8 bases short, with 16 bases between. The length of the CDR3 is 12 residues. CDR3 protein: CASTRGLAGYTF. The CDR3 DNA sequence: TGTGCCAGTACCCGGGGACTTGCAGGCTACACCTTC.

The genes are TRBV6-5 and TRBJ2-7, with 14 bases that match TRBD2. Unmatched junction bases numbered 4, after V lost 2 bases and J lost 7 bases. CDR1 MNHEY and CDR2 SVGAGI come from the germline V gene. The CDR3 sequence is 15 residues long. In DNA form, the CDR3 reads TGTGCCAGCAGTTACCAGACTAGCGGGAGGGATGAGCAGTACTTC. Its translation is CASSYQTSGRDEQYF.

About this clonotype: This sequence may be a read error, since a much larger clone differs from it by one base. This chain links TRBV11-1 with TRBJ2-1; D may be TRBD1 (6 bases). Germline V gene sequence: CDR1 SGHAT, CDR2 FQDESV (reference sequence). This CDR3 spans 15 amino acids. V shed 2 bases and J shed 10 bases, with 18 bases lying between them. The CDR3 here is CASSLPSGRGDEQFF. DNA for the CDR3: TGTGCCAGCAGCTTACCATCCGGCAGGGGAGACGAGCAGTTCTTC. Full variable domain (outside the CDR3, taken from reference TRBV11-1 and TRBJ2-1): EAEVAQSPRYKITEKSQAVAFWCDPISGHATLYWYRQILGQGPELLVQFQDESVVDDSQLPKDRFSAERLKGVDSTLKIQPAELGDSAMYLCASSLPSGRGDEQFFGPGTRLTVL.

The sample holds a few counts of this clonotype. V and J are TRBV7-9 and TRBJ2-5; D is possibly TRBD2 (5 bases). This CDR3 region has 14 residues. Germline V lookup: CDR1 SEHNR, CDR2 FQNEAQ (reference sequence). The V gene lost 1 base and the J gene lost 5 bases, with 11 bases spanning the gap. The CDR3, as DNA: TGTGCCAGCAGCTTAGGGACCGGCGGGGAGACCCAGTACTTC. Its translation: CASSLGTGGETQYF.

CDR3 coding DNA: TGTGCCAGCAGTTTCGGACAGAGGCTATACGAGCAGTACTTC. This gives the protein CASSFGQRLYEQYF. The chain employs TRBV28 and TRBJ2-7, with D maybe TRBD1 (6 bases). From germline, CDR1 is MDHEN and CDR2 SYDVKM. The V and J ends lost 3 bases and 4 bases respectively, with 13 bases between them. The CDR3 sequence is 14 residues long.

This clonotype was counted between two and nine times. In DNA form, the CDR3 reads TGTGCCAGCAGTTCTGCGGGGTCTGGGGCCAACGTCCTGACTTTC. Its translation is CASSSAGSGANVLTF. The J gene is TRBJ2-6, the V gene TRBV28, with a weak D call TRBD2 (6 bases). Trimming shortened V by 4 bases and J by 1 base, and 8 bases separated the two germline ends. The CDR3 length is 15 residues. CDR1 is MDHEN, CDR2 SYDVKM, per germline.

This clonotype was counted many times. This chain links TRBV11-2 with TRBJ2-7; 7 bases are a match to TRBD2. From germline, CDR1 is SGHAT and CDR2 FQNNGV. The CDR3 extends over 15 amino acids. V was clipped by 6 bases and J by 5 bases; unmatched bases: 13. CDR3 sequence (DNA): TGTGCCAGCAGGCCGACTAGCCGCTGGGGCAACGAGCAGTACTTC. Its translation: CASRPTSRWGNEQYF.

The sample holds many counts of this clonotype. The chain employs TRBV11-2 and TRBJ2-1, with TRBD2 identical over 7 bases. This CDR3 has 16 amino acids. V trimming: 5 bases; J trimming: 7 bases; junction bases outside the gene matches: 14. Germline V CDR1 and CDR2: SGHAT, FQNNGV. In DNA form, the CDR3 reads TGTGCCAGCAGCGGGGCATGGTGGGAGGGCTCGAATGAGCAGTTCTTC. It codes for CASSGAWWEGSNEQFF.

J is TRBJ2-1 and V is TRBV14; D not resolved. The CDR3 has 13 amino acids. CDR1 SGHDN and CDR2 FVKESK come from the germline V gene. The V end lost 4 bases, the J end lost 6 bases, and 10 bases lay between the germline ends. CDR3 DNA: TGTGCCAGCAGCCCTTTATTGCCCAATGAGCAGTTCTTC. It yields the protein CASSPLLPNEQFF.

This CDR3 reads CASSELASGSTGELFF. Here the CDR3 DNA reads TGCGCCAGCAGTGAACTAGCTAGCGGGAGTACCGGGGAGCTGTTTTTT. The V gene is TRBV10-1, the J gene TRBJ2-2; 10 positions agree with TRBD2. Germline values: CDR1 WNHNN, CDR2 SYGVQD (reference sequence). The V segment lost 3 bases and the J segment 5 bases; nucleotides outside the gene matches: 6. CDR3 length equals 16 residues.

Many counts were recorded for this clonotype. The chain uses TRBV7-3 and TRBJ2-3; 15 positions agree with TRBD2. The V gene end was trimmed by 4 bases and the J gene end by 4 bases; junction bases not matched to a gene: 3. Germline V gives CDR1 SGHTA, CDR2 FQGTGA. The CDR3 length is 16 residues. The CDR3 sequence: CASSSGLAGGADTQYF. The DNA for the CDR3 is TGTGCCAGCAGCTCGGGACTAGCGGGAGGCGCAGATACGCAGTATTTT.

This clonotype was recorded many times. This chain joins TRBV7-2 and TRBJ2-7, with a tentative D call TRBD2 (5 bases). V was shortened by 0 bases and J by 3 bases, with 9 bases between the two germline ends. There are 14 residues in the CDR3. The germline V gene encodes CDR1 SGHTA and CDR2 FQGNSA. The DNA for the CDR3 is TGTGCCAGCAGCTTAGCTGGTGGAGGCTACGAGCAGTACTTC. It codes for CASSLAGGGYEQYF.

The chain joins TRBV29-1 to TRBJ2-1; D not resolved. The ends were cut back, 3 bases at V and 9 bases at J, with 12 bases in the middle. This CDR3 region has 12 residues. Germline V gene sequence: CDR1 SQVTM, CDR2 ANQGSEA. CDR3 coding DNA: TGCAGCGTTGATACCGGACGAGGTGAGCAGTTCTTC. Its protein is CSVDTGRGEQFF.

In its sample, this clonotype was seen a few times. This sequence joins TRBV11-2 and TRBJ2-7; 13 bases map to TRBD2. Germline-derived CDR1 and CDR2 are SGHAT and FQNNGV. V lost 4 bases to trimming and J lost 4 bases; unmatched junction nucleotides: 13. This CDR3 is 18 amino acids long. The CDR3 loop is CASSSTSGRARWGYEQYF. The CDR3 bases are TGTGCCAGCAGCTCTACTAGCGGGAGGGCCAGGTGGGGATACGAGCAGTACTTC.